The 32 T cell receptor beta chains below were found in one sample sequenced in a study of cytomegalovirus exposure and HLA in healthy donors. Some clones are missing from TCRdb's copy, which holds only in-frame ones; the method was immunoSEQ multiplex PCR. Among some 140,000 clones listed, 82% were seen once. The sequenced sample consisted of PBMCs. The receptor set was obtained from a young man in good health and CMV-seropositive.

This clone has a handful of counts. The chain combines TRBV2 with TRBJ1-5, with TRBD1 matching over 7 bases. Germline CDR1 and CDR2: SNHLY and FYNNEI. The CDR3 totals 14 residues. The V gene end was trimmed by 6 bases and the J gene end by 0 bases; junction bases not matched to a gene: 2. In DNA, the CDR3 is TGTGCCAGCAGCGGACAGGCTAGCAATCAGCCCCAGCATTTT. It specifies CASSGQASNQPQHF. The complete variable domain, with remaining parts taken from reference TRBV2 and TRBJ1-5, reads EPEVTQTPSHQVTQMGQEVILRCVPISNHLYFYWYRQILGQKVEFLVSFYNNEISEKSEIFDDQFSVERPDGSNFTLKIRSTKLEDSAMYFCASSGQASNQPQHFGDGTRLSIL.

This chain connects TRBV7-8 to TRBJ2-5; weak D call: TRBD1 (6 bases). The germline gives CDR1 SGHVS, CDR2 FQNEAQ. The CDR3 totals 16 residues. Trimming cost V 5 bases and J 1 base, with 17 bases left between them. CDR3 in DNA: TGTGCCAGCAGCCGGCTCCCGGACAGCCGCCAAGAGACCCAGTACTTC. The encoded protein is CASSRLPDSRQETQYF.

This sequence joins TRBV27 and TRBJ2-1; TRBD2 is a possible D gene (5 bases). Germline V gene lookup returns CDR1 MNHEY and CDR2 SMNVEV (reference sequence). V was pared by 1 base and J by 6 bases, with 7 bases between. The length of the CDR3 is 13 residues. CDR3: CASSLWRINEQFF. The CDR3 bases are TGTGCCAGCAGTTTATGGAGGATCAATGAGCAGTTCTTC.

The chain carries TRBV5-1 and TRBJ2-5; 11 bases are shared with TRBD1. V trimming: 2 bases; J trimming: 3 bases; junction bases outside the gene matches: 6. The CDR3 runs 16 residues. Per the germline V gene, CDR1 is SGHRS and CDR2 is YFSETQ. DNA for the CDR3: TGCGCCAGCAGCTTTGGACAGGGGGCCCTGAAAGAGACCCAGTACTTC. Its translation: CASSFGQGALKETQYF. Filled out from reference TRBV5-1 and TRBJ2-5, the complete variable domain reads KAGVTQTPRYLIKTRGQQVTLSCSPISGHRSVSWYQQTPGQGLQFLFEYFSETQRNKGNFPGRFSGRQFSNSRSEMNVSTLELGDSALYLCASSFGQGALKETQYFGPGTRLLVL.

The chain links TRBV6-1 to TRBJ1-1, with D tentatively TRBD1 (5 bases). Germline assignment: CDR1 MNHNS and CDR2 SASEGT. The V gene lost 1 base and the J gene lost 1 base, with 10 bases spanning the gap. The CDR3 length is 15 residues. This CDR3 reads CASSEGGAGNTEAFF. DNA for the CDR3: TGTGCCAGCAGTGAAGGCGGGGCAGGGAACACTGAAGCTTTCTTT.

The J gene is TRBJ2-1, the V gene TRBV11-3; 8 positions match TRBD2. Germline CDR1 is SGHNT and CDR2 is YENEEA. The length of the CDR3 is 16 residues. J gave up 7 bases and V 0 bases, and 8 bases lay outside the gene matches. CDR3 in amino acids: CASSLDGAGGQNEQFF. The CDR3 nucleotides are TGTGCCAGCAGCTTAGACGGGGCGGGGGGTCAAAATGAGCAGTTCTTC.

This clone was detected a few times. The chain uses TRBV9 and TRBJ2-1; TRBD2 matches 10 bases. The junction had 7 bases not matched to a gene; V was cut back by 0 bases and J by 1 base. Looked up from germline, CDR1 is SGDLS and CDR2 is YYNGEE. The CDR3 runs 18 residues. The CDR3 DNA follows: TGTGCCAGCAGCGTAGCTATCCTAGCGGGAGCATCCTACAATGAGCAGTTCTTC. Translating gives CASSVAILAGASYNEQFF.

This chain's CDR3 is CASSLARGATNEKLFF. The CDR3 region has the DNA TGTGCCAGCAGCTTAGCCAGGGGTGCAACTAATGAAAAACTGTTTTTT. The genes are TRBV7-2 and TRBJ1-4; a possible D gene is TRBD1 (6 bases). The CDR3 runs 16 residues. CDR1 and CDR2 (germline): SGHTA, FQGNSA. V lost 0 bases and J 0 bases, leaving 8 bases between the germline ends.

The rearrangement joins TRBV11-2 to TRBJ2-7; possibly TRBD2 for D (5 bases). The CDR3 is 12 amino acids. The V gene lost 8 bases and the J gene lost 3 bases, with 11 bases spanning the gap. CDR1 and CDR2 from the germline V gene are SGHAT and FQNNGV. DNA of the CDR3: TGTGCCAGCGGGAGACTGGACTACGAGCAGTACTTC. Its protein is CASGRLDYEQYF.

The chain is built from TRBV9 and TRBJ2-5, with TRBD1 matching 8 bases. V lost 4 bases and J lost 5; bases outside the gene matches: 10. CDR1 SGDLS and CDR2 YYNGEE come from the germline V gene. This CDR3 has 15 residues. The CDR3 coding sequence is TGTGCCAGCAGCCCCAGGGGGCCTTCGGAGGAGACCCAGTACTTC. Translated, it gives CASSPRGPSEETQYF.

The gene calls are TRBV29-1 and TRBJ2-3; tentative D call: TRBD1 (6 bases). The CDR3 is 15 residues long. In germline, CDR1 is SQVTM, CDR2 ANQGSEA. Trimming left V 7 bases short and J 0 bases short, with 17 bases between. The CDR3 region has the DNA TGCAGCGCATCGCGACAGGCCACTAGCACAGATACGCAGTATTTT. Translating gives CSASRQATSTDTQYF.

The V call is TRBV5-1, the J call TRBJ2-6; 9 bases line up with TRBD2. Germline values: CDR1 SGHRS, CDR2 YFSETQ. This CDR3 comprises 18 residues. V trimming: 1 base; J trimming: 0 bases; junction bases outside the gene matches: 5. DNA of the CDR3: TGCGCCAGCAGCTTGTTGCTAGCGGGACTCTCTGGGGCCAACGTCCTGACTTTC. Its translation: CASSLLLAGLSGANVLTF. Complete variable domain (other parts from reference TRBV5-1 and TRBJ2-6): KAGVTQTPRYLIKTRGQQVTLSCSPISGHRSVSWYQQTPGQGLQFLFEYFSETQRNKGNFPGRFSGRQFSNSRSEMNVSTLELGDSALYLCASSLLLAGLSGANVLTFGAGSRLTVL.

V and J are TRBV10-3 and TRBJ2-7, with D tentatively TRBD1 (6 bases). Trimming took 11 bases from V and 2 from J, leaving 13 bases between them. CDR1 is ENHRY, CDR2 SYGVKD, per germline. This CDR3 has 12 residues. The DNA for the CDR3 is TGTGCCTCCCGGGACAAAACCTACGAGCAGTACTTC. As protein: CASRDKTYEQYF.

The rearrangement joins TRBV9 to TRBJ2-3; 11 bases are shared with TRBD1. The V gene end was trimmed by 0 bases and the J gene end by 7 bases; junction bases not matched to a gene: 4. The CDR3 totals 15 residues. Looked up from germline, CDR1 is SGDLS and CDR2 is YYNGEE. The CDR3 sequence is CASSVGTGGWYTQYF. In DNA, the CDR3 is TGTGCCAGCAGCGTAGGGACAGGGGGCTGGTATACGCAGTATTTT.

This chain joins TRBV28 and TRBJ2-5, with TRBD2 matching over 13 bases. Germline V gene data show CDR1 as MDHEN and CDR2 as SYDVKM. Unmatched junction bases numbered 6, after V lost 3 bases and J lost 5 bases. CDR3 length: 16 amino acids. The CDR3 coding sequence is TGTGCCAGCAGTTTTATAGGGACTAGCGGGATTGAGACCCAGTACTTC. Protein: CASSFIGTSGIETQYF.

The rearrangement uses TRBV10-2 and TRBJ2-1; TRBD2 matches at 8 bases. In germline, CDR1 is WSHSY, CDR2 SAAADI. Losses at the gene ends were 7 bases for V and 10 bases for J; bases not matched to a gene: 12. CDR3 length: 14 amino acids. For the CDR3, the DNA is TGCGCCAGCATGCGGTCCGGGGGGGCGTTCGAGCAGTTCTTC. As protein: CASMRSGGAFEQFF.

The gene calls are TRBV4-2 and TRBJ1-3; perhaps TRBD1 as D (6 bases). The CDR3 is made up of 16 amino acids. V lost 0 bases and J lost 0, with 9 bases in between. Looked up from germline, CDR1 is LGHNA and CDR2 is YNFKEQ. CDR3 bases: TGTGCCAGCAGCCAAGATGGGGGGGCCTCTGGAAACACCATATATTTT. Translated: CASSQDGGASGNTIYF.

This sequence joins TRBV18 and TRBJ1-2; D unresolved. This CDR3 is built from 17 residues. Trimming stripped 2 bases from V and 5 bases from J, with 21 bases between. Germline CDR1 KGHSH, CDR2 LQKENI. Here the CDR3 DNA reads TGTGCCAGCTCACCATCCTTGGGCCAGGCAACTGGATATGGCTACACCTTC. Protein product: CASSPSLGQATGYGYTF.

V usage is TRBV6-6 and J usage is TRBJ2-1, with TRBD1 matching 7 bases. J gave up 4 bases and V 4 bases, and 4 bases lay outside the gene matches. This CDR3 has 14 residues. CDR1 and CDR2 (germline): MNHNY, SVGAGI (reference sequence). The DNA for the CDR3 is TGTGCCAGCAGTTTCCGGGACAGTTACAATGAGCAGTTCTTC. Its protein is CASSFRDSYNEQFF.

The chain carries TRBV10-3 and TRBJ2-2; possibly TRBD2 for D (6 bases). Germline-derived CDR1 and CDR2 are ENHRY and SYGVKD. Trimming stripped 9 bases from V and 4 bases from J, with 12 bases between. The CDR3 extends over 13 amino acids. The CDR3 here is CAIREAGTGELFF. CDR3 coding DNA: TGTGCCATTAGGGAGGCGGGCACCGGGGAGCTGTTTTTT.

This clone turned up a few times. The chain uses TRBV6-1 and TRBJ1-1, with 9 bases that match TRBD1. Looked up from germline, CDR1 is MNHNS and CDR2 is SASEGT. This CDR3 is built from 16 residues. Germline trimming cut 4 bases from V and 4 bases from J; bases unmatched to any gene: 10. The CDR3 DNA sequence: TGTGCCAGCAGTGCCCTACGGGACAGGGAGGGCACTGAAGCTTTCTTT. It is translated as CASSALRDREGTEAFF.

The chain carries TRBV6-6 and TRBJ2-5; TRBD1 matches 8 bases. This CDR3 is 14 amino acids long. V lost 8 bases, J lost 0 bases, and 5 bases stayed unmatched. The V gene's germline CDR1 is MNHNY and CDR2 SVGAGI (reference sequence). The CDR3 sequence: CASGTGAYQETQYF. The CDR3 coding sequence is TGTGCCAGCGGGACAGGTGCCTACCAAGAGACCCAGTACTTC.

The gene calls are TRBV2 and TRBJ2-3, with 9 positions matching TRBD1. The CDR3 sequence is 15 residues long. CDR1 and CDR2 from the germline V gene are SNHLY and FYNNEI. J was trimmed by 3 bases and V by 5 bases; bases with no gene match: 6. The CDR3 nucleotides are TGTGCCAGCAGTCGCCGGGACAGGGAGACAGATACGCAGTATTTT. Its protein product is CASSRRDRETDTQYF. The variable domain in full, completed from reference TRBV2 and TRBJ2-3, reads EPEVTQTPSHQVTQMGQEVILRCVPISNHLYFYWYRQILGQKVEFLVSFYNNEISEKSEIFDDQFSVERPDGSNFTLKIRSTKLEDSAMYFCASSRRDRETDTQYFGPGTRLTVL.

This clone occurred once. The chain recombines TRBV6-7 with TRBJ1-5; 7 bases map to TRBD1. TRBV6-7 is identified as an open reading frame with a role that is uncertain. The CDR3 extends over 14 amino acids. V shed 5 bases, J shed 6 bases, and the junction held 7 bases outside the gene matches. Here the CDR3 reads CASSPSTGFQPQHF. CDR3 nucleotides: TGTGCCAGCAGTCCGTCGACAGGGTTTCAGCCCCAGCATTTT.

This clone was picked up a small number of times. This chain uses TRBV19 with TRBJ2-7, with 7 bases that match TRBD1. V shed 6 bases, J shed 7 bases, and the junction held 9 bases outside the gene matches. The CDR3 spans 13 residues. Germline V CDR1 and CDR2: LNHDA, SQIVND (reference sequence). The CDR3 sequence: CASRKDRTREQYF. The CDR3 coding sequence is TGTGCCAGTAGAAAGGACAGGACGAGGGAGCAGTACTTC.

The J gene is TRBJ2-2, the V gene TRBV4-3; 8 nucleotides align to TRBD1. V shed 1 base and J 3 bases; nucleotides not matched to a gene: 7. The CDR3 length is 17 residues. CDR1 and CDR2 (germline): LGHNA, YSLEER. CDR3: CASSQATRQGYTGELFF. The CDR3 DNA reads as TGCGCCAGCAGCCAAGCCACTAGACAGGGGTACACCGGGGAGCTGTTTTTT.

This clone was seen repeatedly, ten times or more. This sequence joins TRBV6-4 and TRBJ2-3; TRBD2 aligns across 13 bases. V lost 2 bases and J lost 4; bases outside the gene matches: 0. This CDR3 is 15 amino acids long. Germline CDR1 MRHNA, CDR2 SNTAGT. The CDR3 spells CASSDTSGGADTQYF. CDR3 coding DNA: TGTGCCAGCAGTGACACTAGCGGGGGGGCAGATACGCAGTATTTT.

V usage is TRBV15 and J usage is TRBJ2-1; 9 bases are shared with TRBD2. From germline, CDR1 is LNHNV and CDR2 YYDKDF (reference sequence). Unmatched junction bases numbered 10, after V lost 1 base and J lost 9 bases. This CDR3 has 16 amino acids. CDR3 nucleotides: TGTGCCACCAGCAGAGTCTCGGGAGGGCGGGAGGGTGAGCAGTTCTTC. This gives the protein CATSRVSGGREGEQFF.

This sequence joins TRBV5-1 and TRBJ2-7, with 7 bases matching TRBD2. Trimming at V came to 0 bases and at J to 2 bases, leaving 5 bases not matched to a gene. The CDR3 is made up of 15 amino acids. Germline assignment: CDR1 SGHRS and CDR2 YFSETQ. The CDR3 bases are TGCGCCAGCAGCTTGGTTAGCGGGCAGGCCTACGAGCAGTACTTC. Translating it yields CASSLVSGQAYEQYF.

The chain recombines TRBV7-2 with TRBJ2-7; 10 positions agree with TRBD1. This CDR3 spans 15 amino acids. Losses at the gene ends were 4 bases for V and 2 bases for J; bases not matched to a gene: 5. Germline CDR1 SGHTA, CDR2 FQGNSA. DNA of the CDR3: TGTGCCAGCAGCTCAGCTGGGACAGGGGCCTACGAGCAGTACTTC. This codes for CASSSAGTGAYEQYF. The full variable domain, in which reference TRBV7-2 and TRBJ2-7 provide the parts outside the CDR3, is GAGVSQSPSNKVTEKGKDVELRCDPISGHTALYWYRQSLGQGLEFLIYFQGNSAPDKSGLPSDRFSAERTGGSVSTLTIQRTQQEDSAVYLCASSSAGTGAYEQYFGPGTRLTVT.

V is TRBV7-3 and J is TRBJ2-3, with D uncertain. V shed 5 bases and J shed 0 bases, with 9 bases lying between them. From germline, CDR1 is SGHTA and CDR2 FQGTGA. The CDR3 is 14 amino acids. The CDR3 sequence is CASSDYQSTDTQYF. The CDR3 region has the DNA TGTGCCAGCAGCGATTACCAGAGCACAGATACGCAGTATTTT. The full variable domain, with the rest looked up from reference TRBV7-3 and TRBJ2-3, is GAGVSQTPSNKVTEKGKYVELRCDPISGHTALYWYRQSLGQGPEFLIYFQGTGAADDSGLPNDRFFAVRPEGSVSTLKIQRTERGDSAVYLCASSDYQSTDTQYFGPGTRLTVL.

The V gene is TRBV5-5, the J gene TRBJ2-5; 11 nucleotides agree with TRBD2. The J call may be faulty, since TRBJ2-7 better matches the DNA end. This CDR3 has 16 amino acids. The V gene's germline CDR1 is SGHKS and CDR2 YYEKEE (reference sequence). In DNA, the CDR3 is TGTGCCAGCAGCTCCGGAGGACTAGCGGGCCCTTACGAGCAGTACTTC. This gives the protein CASSSGGLAGPYEQYF.